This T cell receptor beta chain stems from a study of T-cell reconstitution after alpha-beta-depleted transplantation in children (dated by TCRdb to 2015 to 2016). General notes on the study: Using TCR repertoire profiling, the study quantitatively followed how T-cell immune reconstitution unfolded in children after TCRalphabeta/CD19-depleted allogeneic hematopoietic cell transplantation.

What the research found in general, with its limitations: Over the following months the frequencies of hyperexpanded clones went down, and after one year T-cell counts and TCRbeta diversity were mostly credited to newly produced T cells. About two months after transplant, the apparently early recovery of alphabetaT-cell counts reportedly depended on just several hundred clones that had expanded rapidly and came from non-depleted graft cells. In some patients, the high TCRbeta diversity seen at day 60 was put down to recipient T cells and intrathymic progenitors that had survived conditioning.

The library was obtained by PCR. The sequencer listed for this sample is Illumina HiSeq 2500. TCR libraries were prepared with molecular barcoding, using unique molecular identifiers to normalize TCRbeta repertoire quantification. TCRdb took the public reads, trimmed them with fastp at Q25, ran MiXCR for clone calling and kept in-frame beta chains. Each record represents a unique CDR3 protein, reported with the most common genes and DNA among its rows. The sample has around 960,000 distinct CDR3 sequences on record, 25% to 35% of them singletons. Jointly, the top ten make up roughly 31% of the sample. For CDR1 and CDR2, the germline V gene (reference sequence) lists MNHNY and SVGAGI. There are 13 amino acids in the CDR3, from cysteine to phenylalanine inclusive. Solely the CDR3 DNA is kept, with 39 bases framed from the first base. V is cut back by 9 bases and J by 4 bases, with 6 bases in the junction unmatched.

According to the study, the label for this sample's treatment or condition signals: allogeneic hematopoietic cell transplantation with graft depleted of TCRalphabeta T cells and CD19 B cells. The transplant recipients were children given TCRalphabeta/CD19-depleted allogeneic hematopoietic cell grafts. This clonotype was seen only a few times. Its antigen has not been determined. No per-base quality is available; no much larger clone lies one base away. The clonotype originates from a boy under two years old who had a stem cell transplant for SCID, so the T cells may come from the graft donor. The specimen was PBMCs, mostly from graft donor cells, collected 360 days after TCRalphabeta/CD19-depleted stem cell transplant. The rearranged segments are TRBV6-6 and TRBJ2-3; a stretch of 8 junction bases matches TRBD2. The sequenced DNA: TGTGCCAGTCGGGGGGGCCGAGCAGATACGCAGTATTTT. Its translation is CASRGGRADTQYF.